This entry lists 3 T cell receptor beta chains sequenced from one sample in a study of cytomegalovirus exposure and HLA in healthy donors. Sequenced by immunoSEQ multiplex PCR; TCRdb stores in-frame clones only, minus some. Altogether around 150,000 clones are present, approximately 96% being singletons, with the ten largest covering about 0.89%. The sequenced sample consisted of PBMCs. The receptors come from a woman between 18 and 29 years old in good health and CMV-seronegative.

V and J are TRBV5-6 and TRBJ1-2, with TRBD1 matching 10 bases. Trimming cost V 0 bases and J 2 bases; bases outside gene matches: 7. The CDR3 length is 17 residues. Germline CDR1 is SGHDT and CDR2 is YYEEEE. For the CDR3, the DNA is TGTGCCAGCAGCTTGGACACCGGGACAGGGGACAACTATGGCTACACCTTC. It translates to CASSLDTGTGDNYGYTF.

In this sample, this clone turned up once. V usage is TRBV25-1 and J usage is TRBJ1-1; D is ambiguous. This CDR3 contains 13 residues. The germline gives CDR1 MGHDK, CDR2 SYGVNS. V lost 3 bases and J lost 2, with 7 bases in between. CDR3 sequence reads: CASSEAVNTEAFF. The CDR3 nucleotides read TGTGCCAGCAGTGAGGCAGTTAACACTGAAGCTTTCTTT. Using reference TRBV25-1 and TRBJ1-1 for the parts outside the CDR3, the full variable domain is EADIYQTPRYLVIGTGKKITLECSQTMGHDKMYWYQQDPGMELHLIHYSYGVNSTEKGDLSSESTVSRIRTEHFPLTLESARPSHTSQYLCASSEAVNTEAFFGQGTRLTVV.

On this clone: Distinct nucleotide sequences in the sample also encode this CDR3. J is TRBJ1-5 and V is TRBV9; 10 nucleotides agree with TRBD1. This CDR3 spans 15 amino acids. Germline CDR1 reads SGDLS; CDR2 reads YYNGEE. V lost 3 bases, J lost 4 bases, and 4 bases stayed unmatched. CDR3 sequence: CASSAGTGVNQPQHF. CDR3 DNA: TGTGCCAGCAGCGCCGGGACAGGGGTAAATCAGCCCCAGCATTTT.